The 10 T cell receptor beta chains reported below all come from one sample, sequenced in a study of Ad26.COV2.S vaccination and SARS-CoV-2 variants. Repertoires were generated with immunoSEQ multiplex PCR, while TCRdb's copy carries only in-frame clones and drops some. This sample has about 680,000 clones, with approximately 88% found just once. Treatment specified: around 19 received Ad26.COV2.S at low or high dose, single or two shots; 5 received placebo; per-sample allocation not given. After the first vaccine or placebo injection, samples were drawn on day 63. The sequencing here drew on peripheral blood, taken in a trial of Ad26.COV2.S vaccine versus placebo. These receptors were collected from a person between 18 and 60 years old who received the Ad26.COV2.S COVID-19 vaccine or a placebo.

This clone was seen just once. The rearrangement links TRBV11-2 to TRBJ2-7, with 9 bases fitting TRBD2. CDR1 is SGHAT and CDR2 is FQNNGV in the germline V gene. V shed 1 base and J 6 bases; nucleotides not matched to a gene: 7. The CDR3 extends over 15 amino acids. CDR3 nucleotide sequence: TGTGCCAGCAGCTTAGGGGGTAGCGGGAGCTTCGAGCAGTACTTC. It specifies CASSLGGSGSFEQYF.

The rearrangement joins TRBV7-2 to TRBJ1-2; maybe TRBD1 (5 bases). V shed 5 bases and J shed 6 bases, with 13 bases lying between them. Germline values: CDR1 SGHTA, CDR2 FQGNSA. The CDR3 is made up of 13 amino acids. The CDR3 reads CASSSRDRDGYTF. In DNA form, the CDR3 reads TGTGCCAGCAGCAGCCGGGACCGAGATGGCTACACCTTC.

This chain links TRBV20-1 with TRBJ1-2; no clear D gene. The CDR3 runs to 11 residues. V was trimmed by 8 bases and J by 0 bases, leaving 7 bases between them. CDR1 DFQATT and CDR2 SNEGSKA come from the germline V gene (reference sequence). CDR3 nucleotides: TGCAGTTTAACGGCTAACTATGGCTACACCTTC. Protein: CSLTANYGYTF.

The chain has TRBV9 and TRBJ2-3; 12 nucleotides match TRBD2. This CDR3 region has 14 residues. V shed 4 bases and J 8 bases; nucleotides not matched to a gene: 5. CDR1 SGDLS and CDR2 YYNGEE come from the germline V gene. DNA for the CDR3: TGTGCCAGCAGCCCTCTAGCGGGGGGGACTACGCAGTATTTT. This codes for CASSPLAGGTTQYF.

The chain carries TRBV6-5 and TRBJ2-5, with a weak D call TRBD1 (6 bases). The V gene's germline CDR1 is MNHEY and CDR2 SVGAGI. This CDR3 is 13 amino acids long. Trimming removed 6 bases at V and 5 bases at J, with 13 bases between. Here the CDR3 reads CASSLRDIETQYF. Written as DNA, the CDR3 is TGTGCCAGCAGCCTCCGGGACATTGAGACCCAGTACTTC.

This clone has just one count. The chain links TRBV11-2 to TRBJ1-6; no clear D. V was clipped by 1 base and J by 3 bases, with 7 bases between them. CDR1 and CDR2 (germline): SGHAT, FQNNGV. The CDR3 totals 15 residues. The CDR3 is CASSLALFYNSPLHF. CDR3 DNA: TGTGCCAGCAGCTTAGCTCTTTTCTATAATTCACCCCTCCACTTT.

V gene TRBV6-5 combines with J gene TRBJ2-5; D ambiguous. The CDR3 extends over 14 amino acids. Germline CDR1 MNHEY, CDR2 SVGAGI. Trimming left V 0 bases short and J 5 bases short, with 10 bases between. The DNA for the CDR3 is TGTGCCAGCAGTTACTCGTTTGGGCAGGAGACCCAGTACTTC. Amino acid sequence: CASSYSFGQETQYF.

The chain carries TRBV6-6 and TRBJ2-1, with 7 bases matching TRBD1. Germline CDR1 reads MNHNY; CDR2 reads SVGAGI (reference sequence). The CDR3 is 16 amino acids. V was pared by 1 base and J by 8 bases, with 11 bases of the junction left unmatched. This chain's CDR3 is CASSYYQGDPSDEQFF. CDR3 nucleotides: TGTGCCAGCAGTTACTACCAGGGGGATCCTTCAGATGAGCAGTTCTTC.

The rearrangement joins TRBV19 to TRBJ1-6; D might be TRBD1 (5 bases). V lost 2 bases and J lost 8, with 13 bases in between. Germline V gene lookup returns CDR1 LNHDA and CDR2 SQIVND (reference sequence). The CDR3 has 15 amino acids. The CDR3, as DNA: TGTGCCAGTAGTATACAACAGCCCAGGGATTCACCCCTCCACTTT. This codes for CASSIQQPRDSPLHF.

V is TRBV19 and J is TRBJ1-1; D gene uncertain. V gave up 5 bases and J gave up 0 bases, with 13 bases separating them. Germline V gives CDR1 LNHDA, CDR2 SQIVND (reference sequence). The CDR3 is made up of 15 amino acids. The CDR3 bases are TGTGCCAGTAGTCCCCCCCCGGCACTGAACACTGAAGCTTTCTTT. Amino acids: CASSPPPALNTEAFF.